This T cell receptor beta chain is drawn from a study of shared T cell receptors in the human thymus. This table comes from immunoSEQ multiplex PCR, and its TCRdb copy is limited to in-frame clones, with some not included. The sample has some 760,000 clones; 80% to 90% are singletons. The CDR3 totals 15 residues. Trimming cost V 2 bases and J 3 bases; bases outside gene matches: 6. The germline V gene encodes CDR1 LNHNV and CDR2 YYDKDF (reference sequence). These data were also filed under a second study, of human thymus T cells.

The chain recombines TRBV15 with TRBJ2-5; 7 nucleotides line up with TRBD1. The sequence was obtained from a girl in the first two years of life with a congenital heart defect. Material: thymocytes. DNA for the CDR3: TGTGCCACCAGCAGACCATCCGGGACAGAAGAGACCCAGTACTTC. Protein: CATSRPSGTEETQYF.